These T cell receptor beta chains were read from a single sample in a study of response to subunit inactivated influenza vaccine. TCRdb re-called the RT-PCR reads through MiXCR, storing one row per CDR3 protein. This sample has roughly 500,000 distinct CDR3 sequences, with around 25% found just once. The sample was also linked to a second study, of T cells expressing NK-cell markers.

The sequenced sample was CD4+ T cells sorted from PBMCs, obtained 11 to 12 days after vaccination. These receptor sequences come from a man aged 50 or older who received an inactivated influenza vaccine. Both conserved end residues are part of each CDR3. D genes are given only for firm matches. Clone size appears in some rows only: once, few, many, or a class for an expanded clone.

CDR3aa	CDR3nt	abundance	j_gene	v_gene	d_gene
CASSVATSGGFNEQFF	TGTGCCAGCAGCGTAGCTACTAGCGGGGGTTTCAATGAGCAGTTCTTC	.	TRBJ2-1	TRBV9	TRBD2
CASSFRPTGPLAYSRIYEQYF	TGCGCCAGCAGCTTCCGACCGACAGGCCCACTAGCGTATTCCCGCATCTACGAGCAGTACTTC	.	TRBJ2-7	TRBV5-1	.
CASSPSTGGDTEAFF	TGCGCCAGCAGCCCCTCGACAGGAGGAGACACTGAAGCTTTCTTT	few	TRBJ1-1	TRBV4-1	.
CASLRAGANYGYTF	TGTGCCAGCCTGAGGGCGGGAGCTAACTATGGCTACACCTTC	.	TRBJ1-2	TRBV6-1	.
CASRPGQGNGYTF	TGTGCCAGCAGGCCGGGACAGGGGAACGGCTACACCTTC	.	TRBJ1-2	TRBV7-2	TRBD1
CASTDRGRETQYF	TGTGCCAGCACCGACCGTGGACGAGAGACCCAGTACTTC	.	TRBJ2-5	TRBV6-2/TRBV6-3	.
CATSRDRLAAGGEQFF	TGTGCCACCAGCAGAGATCGACTAGCGGCAGGGGGTGAGCAGTTCTTC	.	TRBJ2-1	TRBV15	TRBD2
CASTLSVGHNEQFF	TGTGCCAGCACCCTAAGCGTGGGCCACAATGAGCAGTTCTTC	.	TRBJ2-1	TRBV2	.
CASSLGLAGGDEQFF	TGTGCCAGCAGTTTGGGACTAGCGGGGGGCGATGAGCAGTTCTTC	few	TRBJ2-1	TRBV12-3/TRBV12-4	TRBD2
CASRRRGEWIDTQYF	TGCGCCAGCAGGAGGAGGGGGGAGTGGATAGATACGCAGTATTTT	.	TRBJ2-3	TRBV5-1	.
CASSYGGLVNEQYF	TGTGCCAGCAGTTACGGCGGACTAGTGAACGAGCAGTACTTC	.	TRBJ2-7	TRBV6-2/TRBV6-3	TRBD2
CSAKRGPGTDTQYF	TGCAGTGCTAAGCGGGGGCCCGGCACAGATACGCAGTATTTT	few	TRBJ2-3	TRBV20-1	TRBD2
CASSMLSGNTEAFF	TGCGCCAGCAGCATGCTTTCAGGGAACACTGAAGCTTTCTTT	few	TRBJ1-1	TRBV5-1	.
CSVDWVQNTQYF	TGCAGCGTTGACTGGGTGCAGAATACGCAGTATTTT	few	TRBJ2-3	TRBV29-1	.
CASSPDPGRGSGELFF	TGTGCCAGCAGCCCCGACCCCGGCAGGGGGTCCGGGGAGCTGTTTTTT	.	TRBJ2-2	TRBV12-3/TRBV12-4	TRBD1
CASSSRGDRVHSPLHF	TGTGCCAGCAGCTCAAGAGGGGACAGGGTCCATTCACCCCTCCACTTT	many	TRBJ1-6	TRBV7-6	TRBD1
CASTPLGVNEQFF	TGTGCCAGCACCCCATTGGGTGTTAATGAGCAGTTCTTC	.	TRBJ2-1	TRBV6-6	.
CSAGSGGSTDTQYF	TGCAGCGCCGGTAGCGGGGGGAGCACAGATACGCAGTATTTT	few	TRBJ2-3	TRBV29-1	TRBD2
CASSWGLAGKQETQYF	TGTGCCAGCAGCTGGGGACTAGCGGGAAAACAAGAGACCCAGTACTTC	few	TRBJ2-5	TRBV5-6	TRBD2
CASSQAGINYGYTF	TGCGCCAGCAGCCAAGCCGGCATAAACTATGGCTACACCTTC	.	TRBJ1-2	TRBV4-1	.
CASSFTYRVHEQFF	TGCGCCAGCAGCTTTACGTACAGGGTCCATGAGCAGTTCTTC	few	TRBJ2-1	TRBV5-1	.
CSARAGTRNTGELFF	TGCAGTGCTAGGGCCGGGACGAGGAACACCGGGGAGCTGTTTTTT	.	TRBJ2-2	TRBV20-1	.
CSAREIRIEKLFF	TGCAGTGCTAGAGAAATAAGAATCGAAAAACTGTTTTTT	few	TRBJ1-4	TRBV20-1	.
CASSDPNTEAFF	TGTGCCAGCAGTGACCCGAACACTGAAGCTTTCTTT	few	TRBJ1-1	TRBV25-1	.
CASSYNRDRGTNEKLFF	TGTGCCAGCAGCTACAACCGGGACAGGGGAACTAATGAAAAACTGTTTTTT	few	TRBJ1-4	TRBV7-6	TRBD1
CASSLSGGAIYNEQFF	TGTGCCAGCAGCCTTAGCGGGGGGGCGATCTACAATGAGCAGTTCTTC	.	TRBJ2-1	TRBV5-4	TRBD2
CASSWDISGNTIYF	TGTGCCAGCAGTTGGGACATCTCTGGAAACACCATATATTTT	.	TRBJ1-3	TRBV12-3/TRBV12-4	.
CASYPAGSTDTQYF	TGTGCCAGCTATCCCGCCGGCTCCACAGATACGCAGTATTTT	.	TRBJ2-3	TRBV6-2/TRBV6-3	.
CASSFARQGSEQYF	TGTGCCAGCAGTTTTGCCCGACAGGGCAGCGAGCAGTACTTC	.	TRBJ2-7	TRBV12-3/TRBV12-4	TRBD1
CASTIAGTSQFF	TGTGCCAGCACCATCGCCGGGACTAGCCAGTTCTTC	.	TRBJ2-1	TRBV12-3/TRBV12-4	TRBD2
CASSFSGQLYEQYF	TGCGCCAGCAGCTTTTCCGGGCAGCTCTACGAGCAGTACTTC	few	TRBJ2-7	TRBV5-1	.
CASSLARWILGQGRQSSYEQYF	TGTGCCAGCAGTTTAGCGCGTTGGATTCTGGGACAGGGTAGGCAGTCGTCCTACGAGCAGTACTTC	.	TRBJ2-7	TRBV12-3/TRBV12-4	TRBD1
CASSFSGPGAKNIQYF	TGCGCCAGCAGCTTTTCAGGGCCGGGGGCCAAAAACATTCAGTACTTC	few	TRBJ2-4	TRBV5-1	.
CATSRGGLAGGGTGELFF	TGTGCCACCAGCAGAGGGGGACTAGCGGGAGGTGGCACCGGGGAGCTGTTTTTT	.	TRBJ2-2	TRBV15	TRBD2
CASSLGTYSYEQYF	TGTGCCAGCAGCTTGGGGACCTACTCCTACGAGCAGTACTTC	few	TRBJ2-7	TRBV5-6	.
CASSEVLAESSYNEQFF	TGTGCCAGCAGTGAAGTACTAGCGGAAAGCTCCTACAATGAGCAGTTCTTC	many	TRBJ2-1	TRBV2	TRBD2
CASSLWRDRGEKLFF	TGTGCCAGCAGTTTGTGGCGGGACAGGGGCGAAAAACTGTTTTTT	few	TRBJ1-4	TRBV12-3/TRBV12-4	TRBD1
CSARGLRVYEQYF	TGCAGTGCTAGGGGCCTCAGGGTCTACGAGCAGTACTTC	.	TRBJ2-7	TRBV20-1	.
CASSNRLNTEAFF	TGTGCCAGTAGTAACAGATTGAACACTGAAGCTTTCTTT	.	TRBJ1-1	TRBV19	.
CASSLAGRQNTEAFF	TGTGCCAGCAGCTTAGCGGGACGACAGAACACTGAAGCTTTCTTT	.	TRBJ1-1	TRBV7-2	.
CASSETGGQPQHF	TGCGCCAGCAGCGAGACAGGGGGTCAGCCCCAGCATTTT	few	TRBJ1-5	TRBV5-1	TRBD1
CASSYSRQGARETQYF	TGTGCCAGCAGTTACTCTCGGCAGGGGGCGAGGGAGACCCAGTACTTC	.	TRBJ2-5	TRBV6-5	TRBD1
CSARAVLAGWLDTQYF	TGCAGTGCTAGAGCGGTTCTAGCGGGATGGTTAGATACGCAGTATTTT	.	TRBJ2-3	TRBV20-1	TRBD2
CSAMGLAGKQFF	TGCAGTGCTATGGGACTAGCGGGGAAACAGTTCTTC	.	TRBJ2-1	TRBV20-1	TRBD2
CASSVTHRGQETQYF	TGTGCCAGCAGCGTAACTCACAGGGGGCAAGAGACCCAGTACTTC	few	TRBJ2-5	TRBV5-4	TRBD1
CASSPYKIQETQYF	TGTGCCAGCAGCCCTTACAAAATCCAAGAGACCCAGTACTTC	few	TRBJ2-5	TRBV7-7	.
CSARQASYTGELFF	TGCAGTGCTAGACAGGCGAGCTACACCGGGGAGCTGTTTTTT	.	TRBJ2-2	TRBV20-1	.
CASSLDEQFF	TGCGCCAGCAGCCTCGATGAGCAGTTCTTC	.	TRBJ2-1	TRBV5-1	.
CASSFSGINEQFF	TGCGCCAGCAGCTTTAGCGGGATAAATGAGCAGTTCTTC	few	TRBJ2-1	TRBV5-1	TRBD2
CSAREVGADAKGQFF	TGCAGTGCTAGAGAAGTAGGGGCCGACGCCAAGGGGCAGTTCTTC	few	TRBJ2-1	TRBV20-1	.
CASSQEYRGDGYTF	TGCGCCAGCAGCCAAGAGTACAGGGGGGATGGCTACACCTTC	.	TRBJ1-2	TRBV4-3	TRBD1
CASSWTSNTGELFF	TGTGCCAGCAGTTGGACGTCGAACACCGGGGAGCTGTTTTTT	once	TRBJ2-2	TRBV6-4	.
CASSSGPPDYGYTF	TGTGCCAGCAGTTCGGGACCTCCCGACTATGGCTACACCTTC	.	TRBJ1-2	TRBV28	.
CASSKTGPNRETQYF	TGTGCCAGCAGCAAGACAGGTCCCAATCGAGAGACCCAGTACTTC	few	TRBJ2-5	TRBV6-1	.
CAISETAILAKNIQYF	TGTGCCATCAGTGAAACGGCGATTTTAGCCAAAAACATTCAGTACTTC	.	TRBJ2-4	TRBV10-3	.
CASSLAEWVSLAKNIQYF	TGTGCCAGCAGCTTAGCCGAGTGGGTCAGCCTAGCCAAAAACATTCAGTACTTC	few	TRBJ2-4	TRBV7-2	.
CSASLVRPQETQYF	TGCAGTGCTAGCCTGGTGCGGCCCCAAGAGACCCAGTACTTC	.	TRBJ2-5	TRBV20-1	.
CASSLSPQGSGSSYEQYF	TGTGCCAGCAGTTTATCACCGCAGGGTAGCGGTAGCTCCTACGAGCAGTACTTC	.	TRBJ2-7	TRBV27	.
CASSYLAGDSYEQYF	TGCGCCAGCAGTTACCTAGCGGGAGATTCCTACGAGCAGTACTTC	many	TRBJ2-7	TRBV5-1	TRBD2